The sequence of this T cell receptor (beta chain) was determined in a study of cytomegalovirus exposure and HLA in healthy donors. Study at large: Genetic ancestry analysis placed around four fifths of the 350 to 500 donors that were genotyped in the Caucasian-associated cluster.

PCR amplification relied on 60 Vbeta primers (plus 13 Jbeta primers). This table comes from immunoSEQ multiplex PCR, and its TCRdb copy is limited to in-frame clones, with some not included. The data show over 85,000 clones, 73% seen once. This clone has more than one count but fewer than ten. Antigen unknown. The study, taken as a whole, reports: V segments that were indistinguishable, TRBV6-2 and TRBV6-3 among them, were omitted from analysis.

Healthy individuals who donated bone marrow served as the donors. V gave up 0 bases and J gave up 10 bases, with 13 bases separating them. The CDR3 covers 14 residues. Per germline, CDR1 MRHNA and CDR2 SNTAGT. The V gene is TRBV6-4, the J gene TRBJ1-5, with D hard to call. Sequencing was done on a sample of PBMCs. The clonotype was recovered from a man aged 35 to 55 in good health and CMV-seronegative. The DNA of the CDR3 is TGTGCCAGCAGTGACTCACCGGGAATCAGCCCCCAGCATTTT. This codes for CASSDSPGISPQHF.